The 7 T cell receptor beta chains listed next were all sequenced from one sample in a study of OX40 agonist ivuxolimab in advanced cancers. The assay was immunoSEQ multiplex PCR, and TCRdb's table has in-frame clones only and misses some. The repertoire holds around 46,000 clones, with around 90% as singletons. Here the sequenced sample was CD4+ or CD8+ T cells sorted from blood, taken in a trial of the OX40 agonist ivuxolimab. These receptors came from an adult with an advanced solid tumor such as melanoma, head and neck, liver or kidney cancer.

The rearrangement uses TRBV2 and TRBJ1-1; 8 nucleotides match TRBD1. Trimming took 6 bases from V and 1 from J; bases not matched to a gene: 4. Germline loops: CDR1 SNHLY, CDR2 FYNNEI. The CDR3 totals 14 residues. The CDR3 coding sequence is TGTGCCAGCAGCGAACAGGGGGGGAACACTGAAGCTTTCTTT. This encodes CASSEQGGNTEAFF.

V usage is TRBV7-9 and J usage is TRBJ2-1; the D is unclear. Germline CDR1 reads SEHNR; CDR2 reads FQNEAQ (reference sequence). With 7 bases removed from V and 3 bases from J, the gap between germline ends came to 4 bases. The CDR3 loop spans 11 amino acids. In DNA, the CDR3 is TGTGCCAGCAATATCTACAATGAGCAGTTCTTC. It is translated as CASNIYNEQFF.

The rearrangement links TRBV29-1 to TRBJ2-1; D is unresolved. The CDR3 is 11 amino acids. The V gene's germline CDR1 is SQVTM and CDR2 ANQGSEA. Trimming cost V 2 bases and J 4 bases, with 3 bases left between them. CDR3 sequence (DNA): TGCAGCGTTGAAAGGTACAATGAGCAGTTCTTC. Its translation is CSVERYNEQFF.

CDR3: CASAERGMNTEAFF. The CDR3 DNA sequence: TGTGCCAGCGCCGAACGGGGCATGAACACTGAAGCTTTCTTT. V and J are TRBV27 and TRBJ1-1; D perhaps matches TRBD1 (5 bases). Germline-derived CDR1 and CDR2 are MNHEY and SMNVEV (reference sequence). V gave up 8 bases and J gave up 0 bases, with 13 bases separating them. CDR3 size: 14 residues.

The chain links TRBV6-5 to TRBJ1-5; D is perhaps TRBD1 (5 bases). CDR1 is MNHEY and CDR2 is SVGAGI in the germline V gene. V lost 0 bases, J lost 9 bases, and 9 bases lay in between. The CDR3 runs to 13 residues. The CDR3 DNA follows: TGTGCCAGCAGTTACTCGGGGGAATGGCCCCAGCATTTT. It codes for CASSYSGEWPQHF.

For the CDR3, the DNA is TGTGCCAGCTCTAGAGGAGGAAACACCATATATTTT. It yields the protein CASSRGGNTIYF. V and J are TRBV9 and TRBJ1-3; D is uncertain. This CDR3 contains 12 residues. V was clipped by 7 bases and J by 4 bases, with 9 bases between them. Germline V CDR1 and CDR2: SGDLS, YYNGEE. Together with reference TRBV9 and TRBJ1-3, the CDR3 gives the full variable domain: DSGVTQTPKHLITATGQRVTLRCSPRSGDLSVYWYQQSLDQGLQFLIQYYNGEERAKGNILERFSAQQFPDLHSELNLSSLELGDSALYFCASSRGGNTIYFGEGSWLTVV.

This clone was recorded a few times. The gene calls are TRBV19 and TRBJ1-5; 10 bases line up with TRBD1. Germline loops: CDR1 LNHDA, CDR2 SQIVND (reference sequence). Trimming at V came to 6 bases and at J to 4 bases, leaving 12 bases not matched to a gene. The CDR3 extends over 17 amino acids. The CDR3 DNA is TGTGCCAGTAGGCGGACAGGGGGGGTCGCGCGAAATCAGCCCCAGCATTTT. Protein: CASRRTGGVARNQPQHF.